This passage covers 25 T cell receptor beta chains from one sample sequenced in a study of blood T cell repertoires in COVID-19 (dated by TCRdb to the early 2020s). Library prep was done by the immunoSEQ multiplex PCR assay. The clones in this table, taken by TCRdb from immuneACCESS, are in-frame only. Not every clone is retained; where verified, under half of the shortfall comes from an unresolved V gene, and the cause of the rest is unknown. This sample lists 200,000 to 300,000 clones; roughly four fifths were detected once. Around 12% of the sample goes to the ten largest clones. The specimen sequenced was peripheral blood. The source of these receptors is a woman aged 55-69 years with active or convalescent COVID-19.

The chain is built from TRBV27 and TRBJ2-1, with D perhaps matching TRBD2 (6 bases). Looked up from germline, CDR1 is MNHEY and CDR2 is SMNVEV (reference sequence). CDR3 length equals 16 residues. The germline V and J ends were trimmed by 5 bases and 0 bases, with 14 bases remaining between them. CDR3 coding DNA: TGTGCCAGCAGTGTCAGGGACTTGAGCTCCTACAATGAGCAGTTCTTC. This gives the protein CASSVRDLSSYNEQFF.

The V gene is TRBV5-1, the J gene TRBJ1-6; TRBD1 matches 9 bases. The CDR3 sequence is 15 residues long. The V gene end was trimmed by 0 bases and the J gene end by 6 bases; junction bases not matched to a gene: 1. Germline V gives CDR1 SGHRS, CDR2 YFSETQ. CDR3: CASSLAGQGNSPLHF. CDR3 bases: TGCGCCAGCAGCTTGGCGGGACAGGGTAATTCACCCCTCCACTTT.

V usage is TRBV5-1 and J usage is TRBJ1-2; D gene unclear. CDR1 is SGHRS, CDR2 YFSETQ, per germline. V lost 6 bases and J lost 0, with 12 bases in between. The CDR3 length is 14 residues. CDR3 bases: TGCGCCAGCAACGTTGACGGAGCTAACTATGGCTACACCTTC. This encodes CASNVDGANYGYTF. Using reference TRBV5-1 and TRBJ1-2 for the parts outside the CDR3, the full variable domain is KAGVTQTPRYLIKTRGQQVTLSCSPISGHRSVSWYQQTPGQGLQFLFEYFSETQRNKGNFPGRFSGRQFSNSRSEMNVSTLELGDSALYLCASNVDGANYGYTFGSGTRLTVV.

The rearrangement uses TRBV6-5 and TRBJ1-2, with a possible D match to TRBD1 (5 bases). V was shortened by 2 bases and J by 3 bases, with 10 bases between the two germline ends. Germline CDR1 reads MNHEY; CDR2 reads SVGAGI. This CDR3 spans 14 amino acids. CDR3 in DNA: TGTGCCAGCAGTTACCTTAGGGGTGACTATGGCTACACCTTC. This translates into CASSYLRGDYGYTF.

This CDR3 reads CASSLRGGRSSGANVLTF. The CDR3 DNA is TGTGCCAGTAGTCTACGAGGGGGCAGAAGCTCTGGGGCCAACGTCCTGACTTTC. The chain couples TRBV19 to TRBJ2-6; 7 bases line up with TRBD1. Germline CDR1 is LNHDA and CDR2 is SQIVND (reference sequence). V lost 5 bases and J lost 0; bases outside the gene matches: 10. This CDR3 has 18 residues.

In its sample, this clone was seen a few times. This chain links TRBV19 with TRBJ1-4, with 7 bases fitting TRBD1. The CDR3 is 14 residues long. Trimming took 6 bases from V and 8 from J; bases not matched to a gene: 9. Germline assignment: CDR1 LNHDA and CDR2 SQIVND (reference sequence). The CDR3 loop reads CASSPGQSREKLFF. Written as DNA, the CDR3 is TGTGCCAGTAGCCCGGGACAGAGTAGAGAAAAACTGTTTTTT.

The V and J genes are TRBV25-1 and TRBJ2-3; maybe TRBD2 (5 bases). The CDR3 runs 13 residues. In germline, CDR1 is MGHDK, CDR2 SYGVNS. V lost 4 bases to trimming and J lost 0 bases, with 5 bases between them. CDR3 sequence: CASSGTSTDTQYF. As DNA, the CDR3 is TGTGCCAGCAGTGGGACTAGCACAGATACGCAGTATTTT.

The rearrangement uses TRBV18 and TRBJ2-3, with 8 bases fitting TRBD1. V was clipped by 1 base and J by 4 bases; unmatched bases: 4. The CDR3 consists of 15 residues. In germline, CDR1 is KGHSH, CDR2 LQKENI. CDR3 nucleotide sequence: TGTGCCAGCTCACCACGCCAGGGGGCCCCAGATACGCAGTATTTT. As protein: CASSPRQGAPDTQYF.

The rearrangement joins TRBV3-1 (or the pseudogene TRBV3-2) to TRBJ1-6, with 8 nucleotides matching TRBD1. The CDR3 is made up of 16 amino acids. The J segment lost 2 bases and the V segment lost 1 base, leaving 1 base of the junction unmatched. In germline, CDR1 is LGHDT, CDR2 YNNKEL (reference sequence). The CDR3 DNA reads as TGTGCCAGCAGCCAAGGGACAGGGCCCTATAATTCACCCCTCCACTTT. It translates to CASSQGTGPYNSPLHF.

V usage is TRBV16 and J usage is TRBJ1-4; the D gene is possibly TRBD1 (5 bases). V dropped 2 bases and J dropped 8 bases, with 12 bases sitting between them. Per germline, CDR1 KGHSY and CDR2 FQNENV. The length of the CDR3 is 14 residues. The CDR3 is CASSQQGWNEKLFF. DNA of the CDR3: TGTGCCAGCAGCCAACAGGGATGGAACGAAAAACTGTTTTTT.

The CDR3 reads CASSSVVGAGELFF. The CDR3 DNA follows: TGTGCCAGCAGCTCCGTGGTGGGGGCGGGGGAGCTGTTTTTT. The J gene is TRBJ2-2, the V gene TRBV7-3, with D maybe TRBD1 (6 bases). Germline V gene sequence: CDR1 SGHTA, CDR2 FQGTGA. The CDR3 runs to 14 residues. Trimming cost V 4 bases and J 8 bases, with 14 bases left between them.

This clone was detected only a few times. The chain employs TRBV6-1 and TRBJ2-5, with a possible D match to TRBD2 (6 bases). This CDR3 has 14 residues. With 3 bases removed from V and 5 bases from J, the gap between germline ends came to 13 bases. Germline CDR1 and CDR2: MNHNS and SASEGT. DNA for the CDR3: TGTGCCAGCAGTGAGTTGGGCGGGGTGGAGACCCAGTACTTC. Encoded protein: CASSELGGVETQYF.

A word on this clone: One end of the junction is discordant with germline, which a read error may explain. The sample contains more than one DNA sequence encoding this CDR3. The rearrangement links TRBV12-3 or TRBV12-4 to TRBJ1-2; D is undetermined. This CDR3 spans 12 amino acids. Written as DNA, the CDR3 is TGTGCCAGCAGTTTCGGGTCCTATGGCTATACCTTC. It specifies CASSFGSYGYTF.

Written as DNA, the CDR3 is TGTGCCAGTAGTATAGCCCCCATACAGGGAGCTAACTATGGCTACACCTTC. Translating gives CASSIAPIQGANYGYTF. The rearrangement joins TRBV19 to TRBJ1-2, with a possible D match to TRBD1 (6 bases). Trimming took 1 base from V and 0 from J, leaving 15 bases between them. From germline, CDR1 is LNHDA and CDR2 SQIVND (reference sequence). The CDR3 spans 17 residues. Full variable domain (rest looked up from reference TRBV19 and TRBJ1-2): DGGITQSPKYLFRKEGQNVTLSCEQNLNHDAMYWYRQDPGQGLRLIYYSQIVNDFQKGDIAEGYSVSREKKESFPLTVTSAQKNPTAFYLCASSIAPIQGANYGYTFGSGTRLTVV.

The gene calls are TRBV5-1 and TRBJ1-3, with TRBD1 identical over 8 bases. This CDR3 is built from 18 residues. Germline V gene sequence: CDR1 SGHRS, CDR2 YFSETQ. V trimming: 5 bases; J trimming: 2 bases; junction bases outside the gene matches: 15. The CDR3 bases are TGCGCCAGCAGACGGACAGGGTCGGTCGGTATGGCTGGAAACACCATATATTTT. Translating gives CASRRTGSVGMAGNTIYF.

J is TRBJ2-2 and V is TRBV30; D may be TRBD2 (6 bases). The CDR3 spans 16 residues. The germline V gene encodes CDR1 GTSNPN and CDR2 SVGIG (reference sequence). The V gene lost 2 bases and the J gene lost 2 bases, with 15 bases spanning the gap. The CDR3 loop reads CAWSFGGATNTGELFF. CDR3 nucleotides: TGTGCCTGGAGTTTCGGGGGTGCGACCAACACCGGGGAGCTGTTTTTT.

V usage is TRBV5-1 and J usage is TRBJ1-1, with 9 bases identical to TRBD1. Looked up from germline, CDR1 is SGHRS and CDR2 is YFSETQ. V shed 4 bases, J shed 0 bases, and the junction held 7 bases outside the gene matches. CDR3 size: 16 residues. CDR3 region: CASSLGGTGMNTEAFF. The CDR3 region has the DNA TGCGCCAGCAGCCTCGGGGGGACAGGGATGAACACTGAAGCTTTCTTT.

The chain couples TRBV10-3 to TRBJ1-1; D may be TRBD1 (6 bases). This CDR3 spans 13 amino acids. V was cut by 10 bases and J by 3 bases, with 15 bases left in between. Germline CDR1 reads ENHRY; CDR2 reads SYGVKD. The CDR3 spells CATGGQEDTEAFF. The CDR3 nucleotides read TGTGCCACGGGGGGGCAGGAGGACACTGAAGCTTTCTTT.

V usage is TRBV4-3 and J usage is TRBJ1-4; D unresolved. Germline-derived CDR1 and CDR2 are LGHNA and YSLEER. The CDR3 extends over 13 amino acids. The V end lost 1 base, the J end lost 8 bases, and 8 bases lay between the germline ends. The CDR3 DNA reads TGCGCCAGCAGCCAAGGACTAGGGGAAAAACTGTTTTTT. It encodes CASSQGLGEKLFF.

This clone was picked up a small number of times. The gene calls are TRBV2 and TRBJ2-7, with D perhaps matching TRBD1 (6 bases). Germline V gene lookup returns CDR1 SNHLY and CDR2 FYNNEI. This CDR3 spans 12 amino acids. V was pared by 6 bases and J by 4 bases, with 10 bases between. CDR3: CASRPQGYEQYF. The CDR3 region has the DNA TGTGCCAGCAGACCACAGGGTTACGAGCAGTACTTC.

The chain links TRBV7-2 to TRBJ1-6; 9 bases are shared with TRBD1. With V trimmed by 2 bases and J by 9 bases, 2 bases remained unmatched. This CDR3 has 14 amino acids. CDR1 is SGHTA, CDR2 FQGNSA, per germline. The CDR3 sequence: CASSLQGQGSPLHF. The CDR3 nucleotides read TGTGCCAGCAGCTTACAGGGACAGGGTTCACCCCTCCACTTT.

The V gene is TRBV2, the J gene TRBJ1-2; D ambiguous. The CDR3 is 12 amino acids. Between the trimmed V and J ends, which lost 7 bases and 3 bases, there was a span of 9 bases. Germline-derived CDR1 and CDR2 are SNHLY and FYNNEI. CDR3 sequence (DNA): TGTGCCAGCAATCGGAGGGACTATGGCTACACCTTC. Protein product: CASNRRDYGYTF.

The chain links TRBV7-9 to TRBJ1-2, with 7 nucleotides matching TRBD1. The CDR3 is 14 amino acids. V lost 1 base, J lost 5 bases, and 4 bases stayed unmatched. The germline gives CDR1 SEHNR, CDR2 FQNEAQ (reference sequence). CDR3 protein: CASSLGTGTYGYTF. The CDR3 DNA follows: TGTGCCAGCAGCTTAGGGACAGGAACATATGGCTACACCTTC.

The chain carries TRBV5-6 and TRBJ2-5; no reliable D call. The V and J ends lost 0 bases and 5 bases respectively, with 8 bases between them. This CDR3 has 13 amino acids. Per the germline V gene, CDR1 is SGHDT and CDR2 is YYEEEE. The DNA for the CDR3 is TGTGCCAGCAGCTTGGTCAATTTCGAGACCCAGTACTTC. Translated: CASSLVNFETQYF.

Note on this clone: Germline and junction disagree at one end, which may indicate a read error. The CDR3, as DNA: TGTGCCATCAATAAGGGGGCTAATTATGGCTACACCTTC. It specifies CAINKGANYGYTF. V usage is TRBV10-3 and J usage is TRBJ1-2; 7 bases match TRBD1. The CDR3 loop spans 13 amino acids. Germline values: CDR1 ENHRY, CDR2 SYGVKD.